One and the same sample provided the 32 T cell receptor beta chains below, sequenced in a study of T-cell reconstitution after alpha-beta-depleted transplantation in children. Researchers prepared the TCRbeta library using unique molecular identifiers, the study reports. TCRdb passed the PCR reads through MiXCR, listing each CDR3 protein once. The table records some 110,000 distinct CDR3 sequences, about 9.4% of them present only once. The source material was PBMCs, sampled before TCRalphabeta/CD19-depleted stem cell transplant. All receptors come from a boy between 2 and 10 years old with acute lymphoblastic leukemia, due to receive a stem cell transplant.

In its sample, this clonotype was seen many times. Written as DNA, the CDR3 is TGTGCCATCAGTGAGTCTGACAGGGGGACGAACACTGAAGCTTTCTTT. As protein: CAISESDRGTNTEAFF. J is TRBJ1-1 and V is TRBV10-3; 9 positions match TRBD1. The V gene's germline CDR1 is ENHRY and CDR2 SYGVKD. V gave up 0 bases and J gave up 1 base; unmatched junction bases: 3. This CDR3 spans 16 amino acids.

A few counts support this clonotype. The chain links TRBV24-1 to TRBJ2-3; D remains ambiguous. The CDR3 has 12 residues. Trimming took 1 base from V and 6 from J, leaving 4 bases between them. Germline lookup yields CDR1 KGHDR and CDR2 SFDVKD. CDR3 in amino acids: CATSDFRDTQYF. The CDR3, as DNA: TGTGCCACCAGTGATTTCAGGGATACGCAGTATTTT.

This clonotype was picked up a small number of times. This sequence joins TRBV20-1 and TRBJ2-4; no clear D gene. Germline V gene lookup returns CDR1 DFQATT and CDR2 SNEGSKA (reference sequence). Trimming left V 3 bases short and J 0 bases short, with 9 bases between. The length of the CDR3 is 14 residues. CDR3 loop: CSASYRIAKNIQYF. The CDR3 DNA sequence: TGCAGTGCTAGTTACAGAATAGCCAAAAACATTCAGTACTTC.

This clonotype showed up many times. V usage is TRBV4-2 and J usage is TRBJ1-1; 9 nucleotides match TRBD1. This CDR3 is 17 amino acids long. Germline loops: CDR1 LGHNA, CDR2 YNFKEQ. After removal of 1 base from V and 0 bases from J, the junction contained 6 bases not matched to a gene. The CDR3 is CASSQVNRGLVNTEAFF. The CDR3 bases are TGTGCCAGCAGCCAAGTAAACAGGGGGCTAGTGAACACTGAAGCTTTCTTT.

The chain couples TRBV27 to TRBJ2-1; 10 bases are a match to TRBD1. CDR3 length: 16 residues. CDR1 is MNHEY and CDR2 is SMNVEV in the germline V gene (reference sequence). With V trimmed by 5 bases and J by 7 bases, 11 bases remained unmatched. In DNA form, the CDR3 reads TGTGCCAGCAGTCTGAAATCGGGACAGGGGAGAAATGAGCAGTTCTTC. Protein product: CASSLKSGQGRNEQFF.

This clonotype was observed many times. V usage is TRBV12-3 or TRBV12-4 and J usage is TRBJ2-3, with D perhaps TRBD2 (5 bases). The V and J ends lost 5 bases and 4 bases respectively, with 16 bases between them. The CDR3 spans 15 residues. The CDR3 sequence is CASSRAVWGADTQYF. CDR3 nucleotide sequence: TGTGCCAGCAGTAGAGCGGTATGGGGTGCAGATACGCAGTATTTT.

This chain joins TRBV5-8 and TRBJ2-7; 8 bases map to TRBD1. This CDR3 contains 16 residues. Per germline, CDR1 SGHTS and CDR2 YDEGEE. Unmatched junction bases numbered 14, after V lost 4 bases and J lost 5 bases. The CDR3 region is CASSPRLGVRGHEQYF. The CDR3 DNA follows: TGTGCCAGCAGCCCCCGCCTGGGTGTCAGGGGGCACGAGCAGTACTTC. Filled out from reference TRBV5-8 and TRBJ2-7, the complete variable domain reads EAGVTQSPTHLIKTRGQQATLRCSPISGHTSVYWYQQALGLGLQFLLWYDEGEERNRGNFPPRFSGRQFPNYSSELNVNALELEDSALYLCASSPRLGVRGHEQYFGPGTRLTVT.

CDR3 DNA: TGCGCCAGCAGCCAAGCGGCAGGGAGGACTGAAGCTTTCTTT. This codes for CASSQAAGRTEAFF. The chain uses TRBV4-1 and TRBJ1-1; the D gene is possibly TRBD1 (5 bases). V was pared by 1 base and J by 5 bases, with 11 bases between. In germline, CDR1 is MGHRA, CDR2 YSYEKL. CDR3 length equals 14 residues.

This clonotype was observed many times. The rearrangement links TRBV6-1 to TRBJ1-2; unclear D gene. Trimming cost V 2 bases and J 4 bases, with 8 bases left between them. CDR3 length equals 13 residues. Germline CDR1 reads MNHNS; CDR2 reads SASEGT. The CDR3: CASSETQTYGYTF. CDR3 bases: TGTGCCAGCAGTGAAACACAGACCTATGGCTACACCTTC.

This rearrangement joins TRBV2 to TRBJ1-2; 9 bases align to TRBD1. Germline V CDR1 and CDR2: SNHLY, FYNNEI. The CDR3 runs to 18 residues. The ends lost 2 bases at V and 5 bases at J; junction bases unmatched: 15. The CDR3 coding sequence is TGTGCCAGCAGTGAACCTCCGGGACAGGGCCCCCCGGTTTATGGCTACACCTTC. Amino acids: CASSEPPGQGPPVYGYTF.

This chain connects TRBV6-1 to TRBJ1-1, with 7 bases aligning to TRBD1. The CDR3 runs to 15 residues. J lost 1 base, V lost 8 bases, and 10 bases had no gene match. The germline gives CDR1 MNHNS, CDR2 SASEGT. The CDR3: CASATPAGGNTEAFF. In nucleotides, the CDR3 is TGTGCCAGCGCGACCCCGGCAGGGGGGAACACTGAAGCTTTCTTT.

This clonotype was counted ten times or more. The chain couples TRBV10-3 to TRBJ2-7, with 14 nucleotides matching TRBD2. Germline assignment: CDR1 ENHRY and CDR2 SYGVKD. Unmatched junction bases numbered 10, after V lost 6 bases and J lost 0 bases. CDR3 length: 18 residues. CDR3 in amino acids: CAISSGGTSGSVSYEQYF. In DNA form, the CDR3 reads TGTGCCATCAGCTCAGGGGGGACTAGCGGGAGTGTCTCCTACGAGCAGTACTTC.

This clonotype was detected only a few times. The CDR3 sequence is CASSLGEGWATEAFF. The CDR3 nucleotides are TGTGCCAGCAGCTTGGGGGAGGGTTGGGCCACTGAAGCTTTCTTT. This chain links TRBV5-6 with TRBJ1-1; unclear D gene. The ends were cut back, 0 bases at V and 4 bases at J, with 13 bases in the middle. CDR3 length: 15 amino acids. The germline gives CDR1 SGHDT, CDR2 YYEEEE.

The chain uses TRBV5-1 and TRBJ2-3; TRBD2 aligns across 8 bases. The junction had 8 bases not matched to a gene; V was cut back by 6 bases and J by 2 bases. CDR3 size: 15 residues. Germline CDR1 reads SGHRS; CDR2 reads YFSETQ. CDR3 sequence: CASTSGGGNTDTQYF. CDR3 in DNA: TGCGCCAGCACCTCGGGAGGGGGAAACACAGATACGCAGTATTTT. Full variable domain (rest looked up from reference TRBV5-1 and TRBJ2-3): KAGVTQTPRYLIKTRGQQVTLSCSPISGHRSVSWYQQTPGQGLQFLFEYFSETQRNKGNFPGRFSGRQFSNSRSEMNVSTLELGDSALYLCASTSGGGNTDTQYFGPGTRLTVL.

This clonotype was detected many times. This chain connects TRBV5-1 to TRBJ2-2, with unresolved D. The CDR3 is 12 amino acids. V was shortened by 3 bases and J by 2 bases, with 2 bases between the two germline ends. The V gene's germline CDR1 is SGHRS and CDR2 YFSETQ. CDR3 sequence reads: CASSYNTGELFF. The DNA of the CDR3 is TGCGCCAGCAGCTATAACACCGGGGAGCTGTTTTTT.

The chain is built from TRBV12-3 or TRBV12-4 and TRBJ2-1; perhaps TRBD2 as D (7 bases). Trimming cost V 3 bases and J 8 bases, with 11 bases left between them. The CDR3 consists of 13 residues. The CDR3 reads CASSFRGGDEQFF. The CDR3 coding sequence is TGTGCCAGCAGTTTTAGGGGGGGCGATGAGCAGTTCTTC.

The chain recombines TRBV20-1 with TRBJ2-2; possible D gene TRBD2, 5 bases. The V gene lost 6 bases and the J gene lost 1 base, with 9 bases spanning the gap. The germline V gene has CDR1 DFQATT and CDR2 SNEGSKA (reference sequence). This CDR3 has 13 amino acids. The CDR3 sequence is CSARTRNTGELFF. The CDR3 DNA is TGCAGTGCACGAACTAGGAACACCGGGGAGCTGTTTTTT.

This clonotype was counted many times. The CDR3 bases are TGCGCCAGCAGCCCCGCGGGAGTCGGAGACAAACAGCAGTTCTTC. It encodes CASSPAGVGDKQQFF. The V and J genes are TRBV5-1 and TRBJ2-1; TRBD2 matches at 7 bases. CDR3 length: 15 residues. V was clipped by 4 bases and J by 11 bases; unmatched bases: 15. The V gene's germline CDR1 is SGHRS and CDR2 YFSETQ. The full variable domain, with the rest looked up from reference TRBV5-1 and TRBJ2-1, is KAGVTQTPRYLIKTRGQQVTLSCSPISGHRSVSWYQQTPGQGLQFLFEYFSETQRNKGNFPGRFSGRQFSNSRSEMNVSTLELGDSALYLCASSPAGVGDKQQFFGPGTRLTVL.

This clonotype was recorded many times. This chain joins TRBV5-6 and TRBJ2-1; D uncertain. V was pared by 2 bases and J by 7 bases, with 10 bases between. The germline V gene encodes CDR1 SGHDT and CDR2 YYEEEE. The CDR3 has 13 residues. The CDR3 DNA reads TGTGCCAGCAGCTTTGGGTTCGGGAATGAGCAGTTCTTC. This encodes CASSFGFGNEQFF.

There are a few counts of this clonotype. The chain has TRBV4-2 and TRBJ1-4; TRBD1 agrees at 7 bases. There are 14 residues in the CDR3. Germline V gene lookup returns CDR1 LGHNA and CDR2 YNFKEQ. With 4 bases clipped from V and 2 bases from J, the junction kept 1 base outside the gene matches. The CDR3 sequence is CASSLQGTNEKLFF. As DNA, the CDR3 is TGTGCCAGCAGCCTACAGGGGACTAATGAAAAACTGTTTTTT.

The J gene is TRBJ2-7, the V gene TRBV10-3; 10 bases line up with TRBD2. Germline V gene data show CDR1 as ENHRY and CDR2 as SYGVKD. The length of the CDR3 is 17 residues. V was pared by 0 bases and J by 6 bases, with 11 bases of the junction left unmatched. The CDR3 sequence is CAISESKMVWTSGEQYF. The CDR3 DNA is TGTGCCATCAGTGAGTCGAAGATGGTTTGGACTAGCGGCGAGCAGTACTTC.

V is TRBV7-9 and J is TRBJ1-1; D is ambiguous. Trimming shortened V by 3 bases and J by 2 bases, and 10 bases separated the two germline ends. The germline V gene has CDR1 SEHNR and CDR2 FQNEAQ (reference sequence). The length of the CDR3 is 14 residues. The CDR3: CASSFPALNTEAFF. The DNA for the CDR3 is TGTGCCAGCAGCTTTCCGGCCCTTAACACTGAAGCTTTCTTT. Full variable domain (rest looked up from reference TRBV7-9 and TRBJ1-1): DTGVSQNPRHKITKRGQNVTFRCDPISEHNRLYWYRQTLGQGPEFLTYFQNEAQLEKSRLLSDRFSAERPKGSFSTLEIQRTEQGDSAMYLCASSFPALNTEAFFGQGTRLTVV.

This clonotype was seen repeatedly, ten times or more. The chain combines TRBV12-3 or TRBV12-4 with TRBJ2-4, with TRBD1 as a possible D gene (5 bases). The CDR3 sequence is 14 residues long. Trimming removed 6 bases from V and 0 bases from J, with 9 bases in between. The CDR3 protein is CASSYQGAKNIQYF. The CDR3 DNA sequence: TGTGCCAGCAGCTACCAGGGAGCCAAAAACATTCAGTACTTC.

This clonotype was found many times. The chain joins TRBV3-1 to TRBJ1-5; D remains ambiguous. Trimming took off 6 bases at V and 5 bases at J, with 14 bases between the two ends. The germline V gene has CDR1 LGHDT and CDR2 YNNKEL (reference sequence). The CDR3 runs to 14 residues. CDR3 DNA: TGTGCCAGCAGTCGGGCTGCGGGCGATCAGCCCCAGCATTTT. Encoded protein: CASSRAAGDQPQHF.

This clonotype appeared a few times. The chain is built from TRBV18 and TRBJ2-2; 12 bases fit TRBD2. The V gene's germline CDR1 is KGHSH and CDR2 LQKENI. The CDR3 contains 15 residues. With V trimmed by 5 bases and J by 6 bases, 4 bases remained unmatched. CDR3 bases: TGTGCCAGCTCATCCGGACTAGCGGGACCCGGGGAGCTGTTTTTT. Protein sequence: CASSSGLAGPGELFF.

The V and J genes are TRBV28 and TRBJ1-5, with unresolved D. Germline V gene sequence: CDR1 MDHEN, CDR2 SYDVKM. The CDR3 covers 12 residues. V was pared by 4 bases and J by 7 bases, with 8 bases between. DNA for the CDR3: TGTGCCAGCAGTTCAGTCCAACAGCCCCAGCATTTT. It yields the protein CASSSVQQPQHF.

This chain uses TRBV6-1 with TRBJ2-1; D remains unclear. Per the germline V gene, CDR1 is MNHNS and CDR2 is SASEGT. The CDR3 runs 15 residues. Deletions cut 4 bases from V and 0 bases from J, with 10 bases between. The CDR3 protein is CASSARPSSYNEQFF. In DNA, the CDR3 is TGTGCCAGCAGTGCCCGCCCGAGCTCCTACAATGAGCAGTTCTTC.

The chain carries TRBV5-1 and TRBJ2-2; D gene uncertain. V was shortened by 1 base and J by 7 bases, with 8 bases between the two germline ends. The CDR3 spans 13 residues. In germline, CDR1 is SGHRS, CDR2 YFSETQ. The CDR3 here is CASSLNRGGELFF. Here the CDR3 DNA reads TGCGCCAGCAGCTTGAATCGCGGCGGGGAGCTGTTTTTT.

This clonotype was detected a few times. The V call is TRBV5-1, the J call TRBJ1-1; D is unclear. In germline, CDR1 is SGHRS, CDR2 YFSETQ. The CDR3 covers 16 residues. The V and J ends lost 4 bases and 4 bases respectively, with 20 bases between them. CDR3 DNA sequence: TGCGCCAGCAGCCCATTGAGGGAGAGAAACTTCACTGAAGCTTTCTTT. Translation: CASSPLRERNFTEAFF.

The gene calls are TRBV5-1 and TRBJ2-3, with a weak D call TRBD1 (6 bases). V was pared by 4 bases and J by 6 bases, with 15 bases between. The CDR3 consists of 14 residues. Germline-derived CDR1 and CDR2 are SGHRS and YFSETQ. The CDR3 region has the DNA TGCGCCAGCAGCGCACAGGGTTGGAGCGATACGCAGTATTTT. Translation gives CASSAQGWSDTQYF. Supplemented by reference TRBV5-1 and TRBJ2-3, the full variable domain reads KAGVTQTPRYLIKTRGQQVTLSCSPISGHRSVSWYQQTPGQGLQFLFEYFSETQRNKGNFPGRFSGRQFSNSRSEMNVSTLELGDSALYLCASSAQGWSDTQYFGPGTRLTVL.

V is TRBV5-8 and J is TRBJ2-5, with D possibly matching TRBD2 (5 bases). Germline CDR1 reads SGHTS; CDR2 reads YDEGEE. V lost 1 base and J 2 bases, leaving 9 bases between the germline ends. This CDR3 has 14 residues. The CDR3 here is CASSLRRTQETQYF. CDR3 coding DNA: TGTGCCAGCAGCTTGAGGAGGACTCAAGAGACCCAGTACTTC. The whole variable domain, filled in from reference TRBV5-8 and TRBJ2-5, reads EAGVTQSPTHLIKTRGQQATLRCSPISGHTSVYWYQQALGLGLQFLLWYDEGEERNRGNFPPRFSGRQFPNYSSELNVNALELEDSALYLCASSLRRTQETQYFGPGTRLLVL.

This chain uses TRBV5-6 with TRBJ1-2; 8 bases are a match to TRBD1. Trimming took 0 bases from V and 2 from J; bases not matched to a gene: 6. Germline loops: CDR1 SGHDT, CDR2 YYEEEE. The CDR3 has 16 residues. The CDR3 DNA reads TGTGCCAGCAGCTTGGGGGGGCAGGGGGCGAACTATGGCTACACCTTC. Amino acid sequence: CASSLGGQGANYGYTF. The full variable domain, with the rest looked up from reference TRBV5-6 and TRBJ1-2, is DAGVTQSPTHLIKTRGQQVTLRCSPKSGHDTVSWYQQALGQGPQFIFQYYEEEERQRGNFPDRFSGHQFPNYSSELNVNALLLGDSALYLCASSLGGQGANYGYTFGSGTRLTVV.